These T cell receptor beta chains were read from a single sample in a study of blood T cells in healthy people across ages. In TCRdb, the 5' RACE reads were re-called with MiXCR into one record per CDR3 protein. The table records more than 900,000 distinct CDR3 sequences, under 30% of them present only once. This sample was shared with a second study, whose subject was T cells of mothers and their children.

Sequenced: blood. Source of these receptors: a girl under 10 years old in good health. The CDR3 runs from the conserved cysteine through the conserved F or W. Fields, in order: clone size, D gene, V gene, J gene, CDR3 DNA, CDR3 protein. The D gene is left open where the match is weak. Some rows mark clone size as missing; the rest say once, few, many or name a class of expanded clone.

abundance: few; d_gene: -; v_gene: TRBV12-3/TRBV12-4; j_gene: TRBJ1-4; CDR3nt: TGTGCCAGCAGTGGACAGAGAGAAAAACTGTTTTTT; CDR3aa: CASSGQREKLFF
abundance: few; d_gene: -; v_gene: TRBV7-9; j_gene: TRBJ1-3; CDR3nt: TGTGCCAGCAAGGACGTCGGAAACACCATATATTTT; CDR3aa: CASKDVGNTIYF
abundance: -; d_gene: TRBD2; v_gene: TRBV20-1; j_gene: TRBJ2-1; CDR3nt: TGCAGTGCTAGGATTAGCGGGATAGACAATGAGCAGTTCTTC; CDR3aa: CSARISGIDNEQFF
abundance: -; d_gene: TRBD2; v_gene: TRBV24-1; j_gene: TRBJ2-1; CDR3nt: TGTGCCACCAGTCCCAGCGGGGGTTACAATGAGCAGTTCTTC; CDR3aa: CATSPSGGYNEQFF
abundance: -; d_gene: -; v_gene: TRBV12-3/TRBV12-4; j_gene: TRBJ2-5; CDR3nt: TGTGCCAGCAGTCAAACCGAATCTAGCGACCAAGAGACCCAGTACTTC; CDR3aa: CASSQTESSDQETQYF
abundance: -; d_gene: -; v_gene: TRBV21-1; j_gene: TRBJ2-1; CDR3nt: TGTGCCAGCAGCCACCGGGACAGCATCTCTAGCTCCTACAATGAGCAGTTCTTC; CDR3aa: CASSHRDSISSSYNEQFF
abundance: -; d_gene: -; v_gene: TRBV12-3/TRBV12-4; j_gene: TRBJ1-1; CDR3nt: TGTGCCAGCAGTTTTAATCAGGGTGAGGGGGGAACTGAAGCTTTCTTT; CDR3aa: CASSFNQGEGGTEAFF
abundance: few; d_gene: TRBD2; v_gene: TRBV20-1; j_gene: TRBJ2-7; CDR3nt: TGCAGTGCTACCAGACTAGCGGGAAGCTTAAACGAGCAGTACTTC; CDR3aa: CSATRLAGSLNEQYF
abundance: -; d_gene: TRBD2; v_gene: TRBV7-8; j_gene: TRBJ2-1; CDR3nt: TGTGCCAGCAGCCTGACTAGCGGGACCGCGACCCTCCGACAGTTCTTC; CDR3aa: CASSLTSGTATLRQFF
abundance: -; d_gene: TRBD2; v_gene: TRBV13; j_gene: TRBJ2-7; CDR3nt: TGTGCCAGCAGCTCCCTCCGACTAGCGGGGCCCTCCGAGCAGTACTTC; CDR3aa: CASSSLRLAGPSEQYF
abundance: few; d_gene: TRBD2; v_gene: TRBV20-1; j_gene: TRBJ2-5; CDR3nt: TGCAGTGCTAGAGAGGGGGCCGTGGGACTAGCGGGGAAAGAGACCCAGTACTTC; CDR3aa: CSAREGAVGLAGKETQYF
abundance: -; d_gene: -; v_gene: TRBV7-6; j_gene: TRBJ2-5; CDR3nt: TGTGCCAGCAGCTTAGCGCCGTACGGCCCCGGGGAGACCCAGTACTTC; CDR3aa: CASSLAPYGPGETQYF
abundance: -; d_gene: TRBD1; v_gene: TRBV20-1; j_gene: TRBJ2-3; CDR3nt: TGCAGTGCTTACACAGGGGTCCCCACTGCTACGCAGTATTTT; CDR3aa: CSAYTGVPTATQYF
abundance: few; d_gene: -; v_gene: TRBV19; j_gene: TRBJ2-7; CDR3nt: TGTGCCAGTGGGTCTGGGAGCGAGCAGTACTTC; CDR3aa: CASGSGSEQYF
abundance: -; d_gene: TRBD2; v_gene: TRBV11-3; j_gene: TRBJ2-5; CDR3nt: TGTGCCAGCAGCTTAGACGGGACTATGTCCCAGTACTTC; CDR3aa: CASSLDGTMSQYF
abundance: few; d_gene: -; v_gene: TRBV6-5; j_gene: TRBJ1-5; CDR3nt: TGTGCCAGCAGTTTCCCAGGTCGTCCCCAGCATTTT; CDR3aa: CASSFPGRPQHF
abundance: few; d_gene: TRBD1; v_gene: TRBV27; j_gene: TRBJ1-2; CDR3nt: TGTGCCAGCAGTCTCCTGAGGGACAGGGCTCACTATGGCTACACCTTC; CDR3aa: CASSLLRDRAHYGYTF
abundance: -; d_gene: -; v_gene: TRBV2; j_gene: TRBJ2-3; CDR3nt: TGTGCCAGCAGTTTAATCTCGCAGTATTTT; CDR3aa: CASSLISQYF
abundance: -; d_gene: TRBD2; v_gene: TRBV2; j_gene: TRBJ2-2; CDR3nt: TGTGCCAGCAGTGATTTAACCTGGGTCCCCGGGACTAGCGGGAGCGGGACCGGGGAGCTGTTTTTT; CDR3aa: CASSDLTWVPGTSGSGTGELFF
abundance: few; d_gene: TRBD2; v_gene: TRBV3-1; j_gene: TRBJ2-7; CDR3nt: TGTGCCAGCAGCCAAACCGGGACTAGTCCCGACGAGCAGTACTTC; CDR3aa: CASSQTGTSPDEQYF
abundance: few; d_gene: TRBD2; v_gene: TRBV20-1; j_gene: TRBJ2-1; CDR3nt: TGCAGTGCTAGAGCTAGCGGGTTCCCTTACAATGAGCAGTTCTTC; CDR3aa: CSARASGFPYNEQFF
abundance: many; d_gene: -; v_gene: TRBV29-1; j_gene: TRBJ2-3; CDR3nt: TGCAGCGTTCCCTTGGATACGCAGTATTTT; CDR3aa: CSVPLDTQYF
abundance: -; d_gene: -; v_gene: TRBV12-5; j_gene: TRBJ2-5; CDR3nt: TGCGCTAGTGAAAACACAATCCAAGAGACCCAGTACTTC; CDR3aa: CASENTIQETQYF
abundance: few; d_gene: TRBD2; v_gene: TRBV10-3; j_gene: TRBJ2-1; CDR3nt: TGTGCCATCAGTGAGCCTACTAGCGGGGACAACAATGAGCAGTTCTTC; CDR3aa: CAISEPTSGDNNEQFF
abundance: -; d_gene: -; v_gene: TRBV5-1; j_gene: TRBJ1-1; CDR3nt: TGCGCCAGCAGCTTGGCCATGGGGGGGATCGCTGAAGCTTTCTTT; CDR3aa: CASSLAMGGIAEAFF
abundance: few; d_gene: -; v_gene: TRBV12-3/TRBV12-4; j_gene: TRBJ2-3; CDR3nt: TGTGCCAGCACGGGGAGCAGGGTTGATACGCAGTATTTT; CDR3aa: CASTGSRVDTQYF
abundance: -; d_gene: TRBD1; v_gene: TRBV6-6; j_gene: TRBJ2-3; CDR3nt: TGTGCCAGCGGTGACAGGGGATTCGCAGATACGCAGTATTTT; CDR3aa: CASGDRGFADTQYF
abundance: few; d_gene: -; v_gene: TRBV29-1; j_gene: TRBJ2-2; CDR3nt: TGCAGCGTTGAGGGATACAGTGATAGGGGGGAGCTGTTTTTT; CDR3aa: CSVEGYSDRGELFF
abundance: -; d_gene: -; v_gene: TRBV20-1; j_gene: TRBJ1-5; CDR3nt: TGCAGTGCTCGCACAGGGACCAATCAGCCCCAGCATTTT; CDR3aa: CSARTGTNQPQHF
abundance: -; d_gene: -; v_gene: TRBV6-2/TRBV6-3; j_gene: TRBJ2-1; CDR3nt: TGTGCCAGCAGTGATCTCGGGCCCACAGACAATGAGCAGTTCTTC; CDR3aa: CASSDLGPTDNEQFF
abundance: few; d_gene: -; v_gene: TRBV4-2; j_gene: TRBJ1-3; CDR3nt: TGTGCCAGCAGCCAAGATCAAATCCCTCCTTCTGGAAACACCATATATTTT; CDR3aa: CASSQDQIPPSGNTIYF
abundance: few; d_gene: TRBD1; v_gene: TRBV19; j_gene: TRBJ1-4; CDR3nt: TGTGCCAGTAAGATCGACATCCGGGACAGCAAGAATGAAAAACTGTTTTTT; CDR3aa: CASKIDIRDSKNEKLFF
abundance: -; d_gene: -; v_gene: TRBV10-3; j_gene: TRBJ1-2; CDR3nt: TGTGCCATCAGTGTTGCAGGGGATCGCTACACCTTC; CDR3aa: CAISVAGDRYTF
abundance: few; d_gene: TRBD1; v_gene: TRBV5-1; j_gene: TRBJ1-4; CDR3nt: TGCGCCAGCAGCGAAGGGGGCAGGGCAGAGGAAAAACTGTTTTTT; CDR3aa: CASSEGGRAEEKLFF
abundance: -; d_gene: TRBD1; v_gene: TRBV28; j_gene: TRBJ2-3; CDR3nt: TGTGCCAGCAGAACAGGGGGCGCAAGTTGGGGAGATACGCAGTATTTT; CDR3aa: CASRTGGASWGDTQYF
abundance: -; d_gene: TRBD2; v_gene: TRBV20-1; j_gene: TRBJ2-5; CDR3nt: TGCAGTGCTAGACCCGGATACCTGACTAGCGGGAGAGAGACCCAGTACTTC; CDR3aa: CSARPGYLTSGRETQYF
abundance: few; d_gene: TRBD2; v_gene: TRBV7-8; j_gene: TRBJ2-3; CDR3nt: TGTGCCAGCAGCTTCGGACTAGCGGAGAGCACAGATACGCAGTATTTT; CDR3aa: CASSFGLAESTDTQYF
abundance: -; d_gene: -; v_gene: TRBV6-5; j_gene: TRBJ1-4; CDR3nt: TGTGCCAGCAGTTACGGCCCTAATTTTAATGAAAAACTGTTTTTT; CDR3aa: CASSYGPNFNEKLFF
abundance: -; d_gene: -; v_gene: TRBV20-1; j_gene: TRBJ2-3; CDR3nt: TGCAGTGCTACGGGCGTCTGGTCACAAGCAGATACGCAGTATTTT; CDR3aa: CSATGVWSQADTQYF
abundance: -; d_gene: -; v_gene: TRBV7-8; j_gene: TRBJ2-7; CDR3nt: TGTGCCAGCACCCATCCATCCAGGGAACACGAGCAGTACTTC; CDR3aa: CASTHPSREHEQYF
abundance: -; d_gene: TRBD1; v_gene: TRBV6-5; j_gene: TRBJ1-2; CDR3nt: TGTGCCAGCAGTTACTCAGGGACAGCTTTTGATGGCTACACCTTC; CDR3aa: CASSYSGTAFDGYTF
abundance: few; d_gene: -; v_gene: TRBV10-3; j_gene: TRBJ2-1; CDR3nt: TGTGCCATCAGTGAGTCGACGGGGGATGAGCAGTTCTTC; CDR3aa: CAISESTGDEQFF
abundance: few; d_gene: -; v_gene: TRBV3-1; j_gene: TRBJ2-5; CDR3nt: TGTGCCAGCAGCCAAGGATTAAACCAAGAGACCCAGTACTTC; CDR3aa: CASSQGLNQETQYF
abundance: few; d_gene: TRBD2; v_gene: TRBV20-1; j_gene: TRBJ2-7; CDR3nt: TGCAGTGCTAGAGATGGTATTAGCGGGAGAACCTACGAGCAGTACTTC; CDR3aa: CSARDGISGRTYEQYF
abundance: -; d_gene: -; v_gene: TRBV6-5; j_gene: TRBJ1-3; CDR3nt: TGTGCCAGCAGTTACTCCGGGACCCACTCCCGAAACACCATATATTTT; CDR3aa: CASSYSGTHSRNTIYF
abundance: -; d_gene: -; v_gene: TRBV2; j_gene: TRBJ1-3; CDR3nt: TGTGCCAGCAGCCCACAGGGAATAAGTGGAAACACCATATATTTT; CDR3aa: CASSPQGISGNTIYF
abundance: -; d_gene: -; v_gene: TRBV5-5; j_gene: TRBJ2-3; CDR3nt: TGTGCCAGCAGCCGGGGACAAATGGGTACAGATACGCAGTATTTT; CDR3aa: CASSRGQMGTDTQYF
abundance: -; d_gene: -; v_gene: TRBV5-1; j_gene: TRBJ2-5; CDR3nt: TGCGCCAGCAGCTTAATAAGTGGCCAAGAGACCCAGTACTTC; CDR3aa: CASSLISGQETQYF
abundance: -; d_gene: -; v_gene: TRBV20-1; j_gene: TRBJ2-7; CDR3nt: TGCAGTGCTAGAGATACCACAGGAAGCTCCTACGAGCAGTACTTC; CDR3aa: CSARDTTGSSYEQYF
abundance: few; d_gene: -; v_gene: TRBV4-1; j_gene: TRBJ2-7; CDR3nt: TGCGCCAGCAGCCAAGTGCAGGGGACTTCGTACGAGCAGTACTTC; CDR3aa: CASSQVQGTSYEQYF
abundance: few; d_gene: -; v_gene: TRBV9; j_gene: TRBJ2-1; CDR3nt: TGTGCCAGCAGCGTAATAGCCCCCGGAGACAGCGTCTACAATGAGCAGTTCTTC; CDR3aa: CASSVIAPGDSVYNEQFF
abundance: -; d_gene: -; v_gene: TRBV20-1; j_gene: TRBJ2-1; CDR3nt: TGCAGTGCCGAGGGGGGGTCCTACAATGAGCAGTTCTTC; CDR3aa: CSAEGGSYNEQFF
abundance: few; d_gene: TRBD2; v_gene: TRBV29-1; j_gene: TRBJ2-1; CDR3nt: TGCAGCGTGACGGATGGGACTACCTACAATGAGCAGTTCTTC; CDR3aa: CSVTDGTTYNEQFF
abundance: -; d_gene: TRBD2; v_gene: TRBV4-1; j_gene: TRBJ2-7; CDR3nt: TGCGCCAGCAGCCAAGAGGACGAGCGGGAGAACGAGCAGTACTTC; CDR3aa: CASSQEDERENEQYF
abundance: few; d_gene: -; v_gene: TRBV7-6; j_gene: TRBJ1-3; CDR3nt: TGTGCCAGCACCCTTTTGGGGGGATCCTCTGGAAACACCATATATTTT; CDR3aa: CASTLLGGSSGNTIYF
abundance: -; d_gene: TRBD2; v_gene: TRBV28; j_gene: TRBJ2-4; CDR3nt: TGTGCCAGCAGTTCCATAGCGGGAGATCGGAACATTCAGTACTTC; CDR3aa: CASSSIAGDRNIQYF
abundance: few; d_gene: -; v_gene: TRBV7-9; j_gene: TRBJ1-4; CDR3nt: TGTGCCAGCAGCTGGCGACTCAGGAAGAGTGAAAAACTGTTTTTT; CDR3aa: CASSWRLRKSEKLFF
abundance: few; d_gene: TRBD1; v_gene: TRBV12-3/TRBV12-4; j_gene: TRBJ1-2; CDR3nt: TGTGCCAGCAGTCATGGGGACAGGGGGATTTTCGGCTACACCTTC; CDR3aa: CASSHGDRGIFGYTF